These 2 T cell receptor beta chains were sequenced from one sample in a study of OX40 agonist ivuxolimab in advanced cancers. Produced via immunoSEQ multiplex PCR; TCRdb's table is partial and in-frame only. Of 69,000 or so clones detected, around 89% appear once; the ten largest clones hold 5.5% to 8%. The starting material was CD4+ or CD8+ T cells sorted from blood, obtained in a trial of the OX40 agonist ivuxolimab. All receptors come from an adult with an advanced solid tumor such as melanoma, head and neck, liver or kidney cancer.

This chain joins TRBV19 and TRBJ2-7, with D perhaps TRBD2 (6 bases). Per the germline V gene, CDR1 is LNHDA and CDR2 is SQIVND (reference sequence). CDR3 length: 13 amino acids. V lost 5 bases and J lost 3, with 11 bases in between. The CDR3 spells CASSYGSFYEQYF. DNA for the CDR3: TGTGCCAGTAGTTACGGGAGTTTCTACGAGCAGTACTTC. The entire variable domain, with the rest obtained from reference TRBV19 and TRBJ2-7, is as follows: DGGITQSPKYLFRKEGQNVTLSCEQNLNHDAMYWYRQDPGQGLRLIYYSQIVNDFQKGDIAEGYSVSREKKESFPLTVTSAQKNPTAFYLCASSYGSFYEQYFGPGTRLTVT.

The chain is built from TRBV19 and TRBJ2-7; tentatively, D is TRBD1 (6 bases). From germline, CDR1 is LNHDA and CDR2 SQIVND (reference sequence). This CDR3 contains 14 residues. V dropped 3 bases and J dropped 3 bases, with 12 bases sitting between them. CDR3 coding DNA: TGTGCCAGTAGTATGGGCAGGGGCGACTACGAGCAGTACTTC. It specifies CASSMGRGDYEQYF.